This T cell receptor beta chain was sequenced during a study of T cell responses to AZD1222 COVID-19 vaccine. TCRdb's copy holds only in-frame clones and misses some; the assay was immunoSEQ multiplex PCR. This table has around 160,000 clones, 88% appearing once. V gave up 3 bases and J gave up 4 bases; unmatched junction bases: 15. Germline V lookup: CDR1 SGHTA, CDR2 FQGTGA. This CDR3 region has 18 residues. The study, taken as a whole, reports: Donors in the cohort were predominantly white British and more often female, and clonal diversity was possibly underestimated.

Points on this clone: Its specificity is unknown.

This sequence originates from an adult in good health. Sequencing was performed on peripheral blood, taken on day 0 of AZD1222 vaccination. The chain couples TRBV7-3 to TRBJ2-3, with 8 bases identical to TRBD1. CDR3 coding DNA: TGTGCCAGCAGCTTCAACCCGTTAGGACAGGGCCGACCAGATACGCAGTATTTT. Its protein product is CASSFNPLGQGRPDTQYF.